This T cell receptor beta chain was captured by sequencing in a study of blood T cell repertoires in COVID-19. Turning to the study itself: COVID-19 samples from acute and convalescent phases originated in the United States, Italy and Spain.

Enrolment of Seattle patients took place during active infection, and they were followed longitudinally. Authors' processing steps: How many nucleated cells were present was estimated from reference gene primer amplification. The repertoire was sequenced with immunoSEQ multiplex PCR; TCRdb's copy has only in-frame clones and lacks some. V and J calls and clone size are copied from that table; D and trimming were computed from the DNA. The table lists fewer than 300,000 clones, 80% to 85% of them singletons. Germline values: CDR1 SGHDN, CDR2 FVKESK. This CDR3 region has 15 residues. The junction had 10 bases not matched to a gene; V was cut back by 3 bases and J by 6 bases.

Sample: peripheral blood. The sequence was obtained from a person aged 70 to 79 with COVID-19, enrolled during active disease. The chain uses TRBV14 and TRBJ2-7; 8 nucleotides agree with TRBD2. CDR3 in DNA: TGTGCCAGCAGCCATGACTCCGGACTAGCTATCGAGCAGTACTTC. The encoded protein is CASSHDSGLAIEQYF.